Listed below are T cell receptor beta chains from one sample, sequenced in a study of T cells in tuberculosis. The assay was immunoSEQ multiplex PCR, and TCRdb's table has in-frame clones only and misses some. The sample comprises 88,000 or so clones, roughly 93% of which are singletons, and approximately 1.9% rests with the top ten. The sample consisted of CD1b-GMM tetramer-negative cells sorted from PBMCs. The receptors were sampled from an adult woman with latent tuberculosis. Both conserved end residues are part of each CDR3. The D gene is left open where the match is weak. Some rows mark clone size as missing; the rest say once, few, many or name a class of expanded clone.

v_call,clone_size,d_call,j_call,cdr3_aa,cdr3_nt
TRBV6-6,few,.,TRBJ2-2,CASSSTSGGTGGELFF,TGTGCCAGCAGTTCCACCTCCGGAGGCACCGGGGGGGAGCTGTTTTTT
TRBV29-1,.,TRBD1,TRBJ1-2,CSAAPGTGGFYGYTF,TGCAGCGCTGCGCCAGGGACAGGGGGTTTTTATGGCTACACCTTC
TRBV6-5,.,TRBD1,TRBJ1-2,CASRRTGHNYGYTF,TGTGCCAGCCGTCGGACAGGGCATAACTATGGCTACACCTTC
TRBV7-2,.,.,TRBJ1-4,CASSLQGSNEKLFF,TGTGCCAGCAGCTTGCAGGGTTCGAATGAAAAACTGTTTTTT
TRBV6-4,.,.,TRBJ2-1,CASSPLGGTEQFF,TGTGCCAGCAGTCCCCTCGGCGGAACTGAGCAGTTCTTC
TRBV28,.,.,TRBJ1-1,CASSPFYTEAFF,TGTGCCAGCAGTCCCTTTTACACTGAAGCTTTCTTT
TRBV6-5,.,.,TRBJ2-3,CASSQGAGSTDTQYF,TGTGCCAGCAGCCAAGGGGCGGGGAGCACAGATACGCAGTATTTT
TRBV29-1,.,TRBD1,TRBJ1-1,CSSTSSGTANTEAFF,TGCAGCTCAACCTCCTCCGGGACAGCGAACACTGAAGCTTTCTTT
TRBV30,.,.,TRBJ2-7,CAWSVIQGIEQYF,TGTGCCTGGAGTGTAATTCAGGGCATCGAGCAGTACTTC
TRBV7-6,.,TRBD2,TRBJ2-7,CASSFSGPTYEQYF,TGTGCCAGCAGCTTTAGCGGGCCCACCTACGAGCAGTACTTC
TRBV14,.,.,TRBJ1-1,CASSSTRGNPEGILSFF,TGTGCCAGCAGCTCAACTCGCGGCAACCCGGAGGGGATTCTATCTTTCTTT
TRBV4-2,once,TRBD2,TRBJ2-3,CASSQETSGYTDTQYF,TGTGCCAGCAGCCAAGAGACTAGCGGGTACACAGATACGCAGTATTTT
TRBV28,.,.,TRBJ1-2,CASTAGQGGYTF,TGTGCCAGCACCGCCGGGCAGGGTGGCTACACCTTC
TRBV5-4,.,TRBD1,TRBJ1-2,CASSLARDSQFGYTF,TGTGCCAGCAGCTTGGCCAGGGACAGCCAATTTGGCTACACCTTC
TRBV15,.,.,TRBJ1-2,CATSWRGLDYTF,TGTGCCACCAGCTGGCGGGGATTGGACTACACCTTC
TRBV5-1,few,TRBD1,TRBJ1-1,CASSLDGTGGTEAFF,TGCGCCAGCAGCTTAGACGGGACAGGGGGCACTGAAGCTTTCTTT
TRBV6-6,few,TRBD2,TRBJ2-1,CASTPSGGVKGEQFF,TGTGCCAGCACCCCAAGCGGGGGGGTTAAAGGTGAGCAGTTCTTC
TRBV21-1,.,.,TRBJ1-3,CASSKKCKRTHCGNTIYF,TGTGCCAGCAGCAAGAAATGTAAACGGACTCACTGCGGAAACACCATATATTTT
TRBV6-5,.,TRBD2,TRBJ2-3,CASSSSGASTDTQYF,TGTGCCAGCAGTTCTAGCGGAGCTAGCACAGATACGCAGTATTTT
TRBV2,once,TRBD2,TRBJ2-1,CARRTSGGTYNEQFF,TGTGCCAGACGGACTAGCGGGGGGACGTACAATGAGCAGTTCTTC
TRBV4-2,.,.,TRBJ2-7,CASSQDEAGYEQYF,TGTGCCAGCAGCCAAGATGAGGCAGGGTACGAGCAGTACTTC
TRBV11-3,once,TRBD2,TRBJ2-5,CASSFGPDPREAQYF,TGTGCCAGCAGCTTCGGGCCAGACCCCCGGGAGGCCCAGTACTTC